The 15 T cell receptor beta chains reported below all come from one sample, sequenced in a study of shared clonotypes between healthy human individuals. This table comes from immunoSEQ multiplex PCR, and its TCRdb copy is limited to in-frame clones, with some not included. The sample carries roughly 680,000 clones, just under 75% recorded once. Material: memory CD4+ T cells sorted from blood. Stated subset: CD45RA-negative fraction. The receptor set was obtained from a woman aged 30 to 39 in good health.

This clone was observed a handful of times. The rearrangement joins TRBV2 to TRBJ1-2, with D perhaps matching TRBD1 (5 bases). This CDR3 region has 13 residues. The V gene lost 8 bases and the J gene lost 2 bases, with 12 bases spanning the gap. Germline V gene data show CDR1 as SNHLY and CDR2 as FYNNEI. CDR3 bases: TGTGCCAGCGGAACGGGACTGAACTATGGCTACACCTTC. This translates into CASGTGLNYGYTF.

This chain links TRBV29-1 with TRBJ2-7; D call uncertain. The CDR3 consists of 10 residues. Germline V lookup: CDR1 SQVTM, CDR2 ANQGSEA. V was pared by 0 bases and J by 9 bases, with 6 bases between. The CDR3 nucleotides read TGCAGCGTTGAAGAGGGCGGGCAGTACTTC. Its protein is CSVEEGGQYF.

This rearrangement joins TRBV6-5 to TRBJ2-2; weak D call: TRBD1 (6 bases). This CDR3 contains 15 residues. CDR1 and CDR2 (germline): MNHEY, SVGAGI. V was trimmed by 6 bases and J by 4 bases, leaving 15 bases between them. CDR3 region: CASRTQGTATGELFF. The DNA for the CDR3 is TGTGCCAGCAGGACCCAGGGGACGGCCACCGGGGAGCTGTTTTTT.

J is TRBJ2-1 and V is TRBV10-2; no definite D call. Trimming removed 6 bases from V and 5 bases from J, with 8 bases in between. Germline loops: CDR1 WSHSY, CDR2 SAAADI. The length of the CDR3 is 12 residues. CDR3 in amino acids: CASRTQHNEQFF. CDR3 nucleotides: TGCGCCAGCAGGACGCAGCACAATGAGCAGTTCTTC.

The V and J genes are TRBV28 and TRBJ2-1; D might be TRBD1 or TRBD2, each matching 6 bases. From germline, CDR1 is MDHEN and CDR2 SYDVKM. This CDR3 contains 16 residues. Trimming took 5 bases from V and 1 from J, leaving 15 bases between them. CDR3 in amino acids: CASSPMRGASYNEQFF. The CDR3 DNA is TGTGCCAGCAGTCCCATGAGGGGGGCTTCCTACAATGAGCAGTTCTTC.

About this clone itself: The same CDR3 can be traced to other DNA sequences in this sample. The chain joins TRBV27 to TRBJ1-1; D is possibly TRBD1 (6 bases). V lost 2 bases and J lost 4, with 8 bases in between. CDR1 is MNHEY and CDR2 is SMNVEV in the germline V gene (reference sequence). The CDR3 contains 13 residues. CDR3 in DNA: TGTGCCAGCAGTTTACAGGGGCTCACTGAAGCTTTCTTT. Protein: CASSLQGLTEAFF.

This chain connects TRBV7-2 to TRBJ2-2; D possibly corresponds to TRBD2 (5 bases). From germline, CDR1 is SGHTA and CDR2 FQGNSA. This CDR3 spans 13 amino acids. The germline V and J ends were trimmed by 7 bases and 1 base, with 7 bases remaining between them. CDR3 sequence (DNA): TGTGCCAGCAACCGGGGGAACACCGGGGAGCTGTTTTTT. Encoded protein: CASNRGNTGELFF. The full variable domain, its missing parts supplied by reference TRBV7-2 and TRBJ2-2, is GAGVSQSPSNKVTEKGKDVELRCDPISGHTALYWYRQSLGQGLEFLIYFQGNSAPDKSGLPSDRFSAERTGGSVSTLTIQRTQQEDSAVYLCASNRGNTGELFFGEGSRLTVL.

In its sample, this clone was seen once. The CDR3 sequence: CASSLGAPNTEAFF. The CDR3 coding sequence is TGCGCCAGCAGCTTAGGGGCCCCGAACACTGAAGCTTTCTTT. V gene TRBV5-1 combines with J gene TRBJ1-1, with D possibly TRBD1 on 5 matching bases. Germline-derived CDR1 and CDR2 are SGHRS and YFSETQ. Trimming left V 2 bases short and J 1 base short, with 9 bases between. The CDR3 totals 14 residues.

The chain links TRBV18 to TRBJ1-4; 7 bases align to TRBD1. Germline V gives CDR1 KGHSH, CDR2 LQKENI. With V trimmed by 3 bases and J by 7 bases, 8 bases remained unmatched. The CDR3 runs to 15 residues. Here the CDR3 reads CASSPHDRVGEKLFF. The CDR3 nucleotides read TGTGCCAGCTCACCTCACGACAGGGTGGGTGAAAAACTGTTTTTT. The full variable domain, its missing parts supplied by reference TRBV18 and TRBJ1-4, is NAGVMQNPRHLVRRRGQEARLRCSPMKGHSHVYWYRQLPEEGLKFMVYLQKENIIDESGMPKERFSAEFPKEGPSILRIQQVVRGDSAAYFCASSPHDRVGEKLFFGSGTQLSVL.

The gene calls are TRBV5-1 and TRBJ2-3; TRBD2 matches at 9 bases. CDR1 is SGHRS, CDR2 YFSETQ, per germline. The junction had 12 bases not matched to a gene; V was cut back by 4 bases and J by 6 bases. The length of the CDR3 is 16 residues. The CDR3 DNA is TGCGCCAGCAGCCCGCAACCTAGCGGGAACGTGGATACGCAGTATTTT. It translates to CASSPQPSGNVDTQYF.

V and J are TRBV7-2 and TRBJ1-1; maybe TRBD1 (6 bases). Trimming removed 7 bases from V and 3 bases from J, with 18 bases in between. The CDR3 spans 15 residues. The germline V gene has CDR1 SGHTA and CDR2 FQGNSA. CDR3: CASTTMTGAHTEAFF. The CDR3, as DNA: TGTGCCAGCACCACTATGACAGGAGCCCACACTGAAGCTTTCTTT.

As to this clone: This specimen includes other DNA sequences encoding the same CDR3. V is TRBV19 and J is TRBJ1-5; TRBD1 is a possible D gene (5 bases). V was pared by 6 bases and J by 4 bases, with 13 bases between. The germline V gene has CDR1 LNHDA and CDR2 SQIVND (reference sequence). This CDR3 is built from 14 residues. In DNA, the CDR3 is TGTGCCAGTAGGGACATCGGTGGGAATCAGCCCCAGCATTTT. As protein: CASRDIGGNQPQHF. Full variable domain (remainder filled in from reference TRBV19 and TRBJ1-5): DGGITQSPKYLFRKEGQNVTLSCEQNLNHDAMYWYRQDPGQGLRLIYYSQIVNDFQKGDIAEGYSVSREKKESFPLTVTSAQKNPTAFYLCASRDIGGNQPQHFGDGTRLSIL.

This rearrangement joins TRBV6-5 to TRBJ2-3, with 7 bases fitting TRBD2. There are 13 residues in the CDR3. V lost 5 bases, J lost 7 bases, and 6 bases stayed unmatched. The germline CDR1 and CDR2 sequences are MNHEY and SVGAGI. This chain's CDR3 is CASSREEFNTQYF. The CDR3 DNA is TGTGCCAGCAGTCGGGAGGAGTTCAATACGCAGTATTTT.

The CDR3 DNA is TGTGCCAGCAGTCTAGGGATTGGCGAGCCCCAGCATTTT. Translation gives CASSLGIGEPQHF. The V call is TRBV7-8, the J call TRBJ1-5; D is ambiguous. The CDR3 has 13 amino acids. Germline values: CDR1 SGHVS, CDR2 FQNEAQ. The V end lost 6 bases, the J end lost 8 bases, and 14 bases lay between the germline ends.

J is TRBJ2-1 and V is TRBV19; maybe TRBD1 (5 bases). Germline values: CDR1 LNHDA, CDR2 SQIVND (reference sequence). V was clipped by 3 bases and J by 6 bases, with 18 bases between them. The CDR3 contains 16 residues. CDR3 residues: CASSIIQGYPTNEQFF. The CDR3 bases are TGTGCCAGTAGTATTATTCAGGGCTACCCGACCAATGAGCAGTTCTTC.